This T cell receptor beta chain was profiled in a study of cytomegalovirus exposure and HLA in healthy donors. The CDR3 extends over 18 amino acids. V shed 3 bases and J 0 bases; nucleotides not matched to a gene: 8. CDR1 is LGHNA and CDR2 is YNFKEQ in the germline V gene. General study findings and limits: Researchers catalogued some 160 TCR beta chains as cytomegalovirus-associated. Associated with HLA alleles at 0.05 false discovery rate in a later analysis were fewer than 20,000 TCR beta sequences.

Primers for the PCR totalled 60 Vbeta and 13 Jbeta. Generated by immunoSEQ multiplex PCR, the TCRdb table keeps only in-frame clones and is missing some. The data contain under 150,000 clones, roughly 80% of them singletons. Note on this clone: The antigen remains unidentified.

This sequence joins TRBV4-2 and TRBJ1-6; 7 bases are a match to TRBD1. The specimen sequenced was PBMCs. The clonotype was recovered from a woman aged 40 to 49 in good health and CMV-seronegative. The CDR3 sequence is CASSQETGLSSYNSPLHF. The CDR3 DNA sequence: TGTGCCAGCAGCCAGGAGACAGGGCTCAGCTCCTATAATTCACCCCTCCACTTT.